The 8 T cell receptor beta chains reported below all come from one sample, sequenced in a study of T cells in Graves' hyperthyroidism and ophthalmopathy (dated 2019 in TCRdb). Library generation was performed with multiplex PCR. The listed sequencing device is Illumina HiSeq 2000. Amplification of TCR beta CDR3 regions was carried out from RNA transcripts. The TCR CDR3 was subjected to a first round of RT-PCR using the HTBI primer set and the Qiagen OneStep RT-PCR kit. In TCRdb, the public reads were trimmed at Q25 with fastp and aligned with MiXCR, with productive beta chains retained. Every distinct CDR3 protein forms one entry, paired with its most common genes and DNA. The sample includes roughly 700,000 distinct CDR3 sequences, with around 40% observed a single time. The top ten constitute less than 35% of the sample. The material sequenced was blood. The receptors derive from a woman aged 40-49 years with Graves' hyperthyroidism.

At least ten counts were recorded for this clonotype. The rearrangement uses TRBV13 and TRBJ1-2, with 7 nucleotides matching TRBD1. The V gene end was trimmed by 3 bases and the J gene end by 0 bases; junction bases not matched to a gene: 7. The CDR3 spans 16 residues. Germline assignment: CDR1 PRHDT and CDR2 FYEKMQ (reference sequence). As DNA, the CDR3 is TGTGCCAGCAGCTTCTACATTACAGGGGCTAACTATGGCTACACCTTC. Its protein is CASSFYITGANYGYTF.

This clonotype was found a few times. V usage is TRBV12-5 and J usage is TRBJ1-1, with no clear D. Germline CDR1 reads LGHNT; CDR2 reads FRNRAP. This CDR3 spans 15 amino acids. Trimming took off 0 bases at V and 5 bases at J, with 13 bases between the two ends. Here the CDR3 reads CASGLVLSGRTEAFF. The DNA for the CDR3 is TGTGCTAGTGGTTTGGTATTGTCGGGGAGGACTGAAGCTTTCTTT.

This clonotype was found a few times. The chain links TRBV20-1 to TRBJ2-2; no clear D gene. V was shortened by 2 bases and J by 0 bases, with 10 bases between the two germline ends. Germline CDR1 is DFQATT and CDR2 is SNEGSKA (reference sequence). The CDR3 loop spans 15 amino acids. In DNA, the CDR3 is TGCAGTGCTAGACCTACAGTAGCGAACACCGGGGAGCTGTTTTTT. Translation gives CSARPTVANTGELFF.

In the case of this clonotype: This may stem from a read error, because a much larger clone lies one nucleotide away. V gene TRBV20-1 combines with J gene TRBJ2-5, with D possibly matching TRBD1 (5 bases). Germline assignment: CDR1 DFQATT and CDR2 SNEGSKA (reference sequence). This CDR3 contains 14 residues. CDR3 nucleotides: TGCAGTGCCAGGGATGGGGCCAGCCAAGGGACCCAGTACTTC. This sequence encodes CSARDGASQGTQYF.

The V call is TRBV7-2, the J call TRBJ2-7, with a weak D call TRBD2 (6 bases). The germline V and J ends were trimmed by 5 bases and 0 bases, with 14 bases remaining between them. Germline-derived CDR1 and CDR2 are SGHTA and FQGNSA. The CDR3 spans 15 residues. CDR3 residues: CASSAGLNLSYEQYF. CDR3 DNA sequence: TGTGCCAGCAGCGCGGGATTGAACCTCTCCTACGAGCAGTACTTC. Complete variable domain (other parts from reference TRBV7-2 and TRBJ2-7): GAGVSQSPSNKVTEKGKDVELRCDPISGHTALYWYRQSLGQGLEFLIYFQGNSAPDKSGLPSDRFSAERTGGSVSTLTIQRTQQEDSAVYLCASSAGLNLSYEQYFGPGTRLTVT.

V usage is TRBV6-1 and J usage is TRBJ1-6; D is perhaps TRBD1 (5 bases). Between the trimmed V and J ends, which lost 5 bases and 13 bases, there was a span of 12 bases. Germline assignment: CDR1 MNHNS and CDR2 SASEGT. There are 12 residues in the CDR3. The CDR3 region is CASSPIRGPLHF. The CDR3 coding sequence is TGTGCCAGCAGTCCCATCCGGGGGCCCCTCCACTTT.

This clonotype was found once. CDR3 sequence (DNA): TGCAGCGCAAGGACAGGGGGACCGCCCCAGCATTTT. Encoded protein: CSARTGGPPQHF. V gene TRBV29-1 combines with J gene TRBJ1-5; 10 bases align to TRBD1. V shed 7 bases and J 9 bases; nucleotides not matched to a gene: 6. The CDR3 is 12 amino acids. CDR1 and CDR2 from the germline V gene are SQVTM and ANQGSEA.

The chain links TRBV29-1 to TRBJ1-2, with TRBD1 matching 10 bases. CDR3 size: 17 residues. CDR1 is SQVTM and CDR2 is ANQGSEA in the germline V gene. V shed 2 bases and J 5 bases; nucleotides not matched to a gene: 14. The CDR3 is CSVEKDRGWIGRYGYTF. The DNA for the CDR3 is TGCAGCGTTGAAAAGGACAGGGGGTGGATAGGGCGGTATGGCTACACCTTC.